What follows are 30 T cell receptor beta chains derived from one specimen sequenced in a study of cytomegalovirus exposure and HLA in healthy donors. The primer mix had 60 Vbeta and 13 Jbeta primers. Sequencing used immunoSEQ multiplex PCR; TCRdb keeps in-frame clones, though not all of them. The profile covers about 200,000 clones, with 86% appearing a single time and more than 0.25% taken by the ten largest. Sequencing was done on a sample of PBMCs. These receptor sequences come from a woman aged 25-40 years in good health and CMV-seronegative.

The chain combines TRBV27 with TRBJ2-1; 9 nucleotides match TRBD1. With V trimmed by 5 bases and J by 7 bases, 15 bases remained unmatched. This CDR3 region has 17 residues. CDR1 is MNHEY and CDR2 is SMNVEV in the germline V gene (reference sequence). The CDR3 nucleotides are TGTGCCAGCAGTCCCCAACGGGACAGGGATGTGGGGAATGAGCAGTTCTTC. It encodes CASSPQRDRDVGNEQFF.

This clone has more than one count but fewer than ten. The chain uses TRBV21-1 and TRBJ2-7; TRBD2 was called by the table and not checked on the DNA. TRBV21-1 is a documented pseudogene. This CDR3 has 14 amino acids. CDR3 in DNA: TGTGCCAGCAGCCGGACTAGCGGTAACCGGGAGCAGTACTTC. Its protein product is CASSRTSGNREQYF.

The chain combines TRBV28 with TRBJ1-5, with unresolved D. The V end was cut by 10 bases, the J end by 11 bases, with 27 bases between. The CDR3 runs to 15 residues. Germline V lookup: CDR1 MDHEN, CDR2 SYDVKM. The CDR3 spells CATSWPTVEGRTQHF. The DNA for the CDR3 is TGTGCCACCTCCTGGCCGACCGTCGAGGGTAGGACCCAGCATTTT.

The V gene is TRBV6-1, the J gene TRBJ2-5; TRBD1 aligns across 7 bases. The better agreement between TRBJ2-7 and the DNA end casts doubt on the J call. The CDR3 is made up of 13 amino acids. Per the germline V gene, CDR1 is MNHNS and CDR2 is SASEGT. CDR3 protein: CASSRDRDLEQYF. In nucleotides, the CDR3 is TGTGCCAGCAGTCGGGACAGAGACCTCGAGCAGTACTTC.

This clone was counted a few times. V is TRBV5-8 and J is TRBJ1-2; TRBD1 is a possible D gene (6 bases). V was clipped by 4 bases and J by 5 bases, with 21 bases between them. This CDR3 spans 16 amino acids. CDR1 is SGHTS and CDR2 is YDEGEE in the germline V gene. Here the CDR3 reads CASSTDFRLGGYGYTF. CDR3 coding DNA: TGTGCCAGCAGCACCGACTTTAGGTTAGGGGGATATGGCTACACCTTC. Drawing the rest from reference TRBV5-8 and TRBJ1-2, the complete variable domain is EAGVTQSPTHLIKTRGQQATLRCSPISGHTSVYWYQQALGLGLQFLLWYDEGEERNRGNFPPRFSGRQFPNYSSELNVNALELEDSALYLCASSTDFRLGGYGYTFGSGTRLTVV.

Points on this clone: The germline gene is not matched at one end of the junction; a read error may be the cause. The J gene is TRBJ2-3, the V gene TRBV7-7; 9 bases align to TRBD2. The germline gives CDR1 SSHAT, CDR2 FNYEAQ (reference sequence). This CDR3 spans 14 amino acids. CDR3 sequence (DNA): TGTGCTAGCAGCCTTAGCGGGAGCGGGGATACGCAGTATTTT. Its translation is CASSLSGSGDTQYF.

This clone has more than one count but fewer than ten. V gene TRBV7-8 combines with J gene TRBJ2-7; 8 bases agree with TRBD2. Germline-derived CDR1 and CDR2 are SGHVS and FQNEAQ. This CDR3 has 13 amino acids. V shed 5 bases, J shed 5 bases, and the junction held 5 bases outside the gene matches. The CDR3 here is CASSPGGQNEQYF. In DNA, the CDR3 is TGTGCCAGCAGCCCGGGGGGGCAAAACGAGCAGTACTTC.

The chain links TRBV9 to TRBJ1-3, with D unclear. CDR3 length: 16 amino acids. Trimming cost V 0 bases and J 0 bases, with 10 bases left between them. Germline loops: CDR1 SGDLS, CDR2 YYNGEE. The CDR3 coding sequence is TGTGCCAGCAGCGTAGGGGCAGAACTCTCTGGAAACACCATATATTTT. It codes for CASSVGAELSGNTIYF.

V usage is TRBV27 and J usage is TRBJ1-4, with 9 nucleotides matching TRBD1. Germline CDR1 MNHEY, CDR2 SMNVEV (reference sequence). The CDR3 extends over 15 amino acids. The trim removed 5 bases at V and 7 bases at J, leaving 8 bases unmatched. CDR3 nucleotides: TGTGCCAGCAGTGAGTACAGGGGGCGTAGTGAAAAACTGTTTTTT. Its translation is CASSEYRGRSEKLFF.

This chain joins TRBV27 and TRBJ2-7, with 8 bases fitting TRBD2. Losses at the gene ends were 3 bases for V and 7 bases for J; bases not matched to a gene: 17. Germline values: CDR1 MNHEY, CDR2 SMNVEV (reference sequence). The CDR3 runs 17 residues. The CDR3 here is CASSFTGTRGGFGEQYF. CDR3 DNA sequence: TGTGCCAGCAGTTTTACCGGGACTAGGGGTGGGTTTGGTGAGCAGTACTTC.

This chain joins TRBV19 and TRBJ1-5; 11 nucleotides match TRBD1. Trimming took 6 bases from V and 7 from J; bases not matched to a gene: 5. The CDR3 has 14 residues. From germline, CDR1 is LNHDA and CDR2 SQIVND (reference sequence). The CDR3 region is CASSRTGGAQPQHF. DNA for the CDR3: TGTGCCAGTAGCCGGACAGGGGGCGCCCAGCCCCAGCATTTT.

The genes are TRBV27 and TRBJ2-1; 8 bases fit TRBD1. The CDR3 extends over 15 amino acids. Germline assignment: CDR1 MNHEY and CDR2 SMNVEV (reference sequence). V shed 2 bases and J 3 bases; nucleotides not matched to a gene: 3. The CDR3 DNA reads TGTGCCAGCAGTTTAGGACAGGGCCTCTACAATGAGCAGTTCTTC. This translates into CASSLGQGLYNEQFF.

The chain joins TRBV4-2 to TRBJ2-7; D gene uncertain. V shed 0 bases and J shed 6 bases, with 15 bases lying between them. CDR3 length: 15 residues. Germline loops: CDR1 LGHNA, CDR2 YNFKEQ. For the CDR3, the DNA is TGTGCCAGCAGCCAAGAGGTTCGGGTGTCCAGCGAGCAGTACTTC. Its protein is CASSQEVRVSSEQYF.

The V gene is TRBV4-1, the J gene TRBJ2-2; TRBD2 aligns across 11 bases. CDR3 length: 18 amino acids. Germline V gene lookup returns CDR1 MGHRA and CDR2 YSYEKL. The trim removed 1 base at V and 4 bases at J, leaving 8 bases unmatched. CDR3 protein: CASSQVGTSGRRTGELFF. In nucleotides, the CDR3 is TGCGCCAGCAGCCAAGTGGGGACTAGCGGCCGCCGCACCGGGGAGCTGTTTTTT.

The V gene is TRBV28, the J gene TRBJ2-5; D unclear. CDR3 length: 16 residues. The germline V gene encodes CDR1 MDHEN and CDR2 SYDVKM. Trimming took off 0 bases at V and 0 bases at J, with 11 bases between the two ends. In nucleotides, the CDR3 is TGTGCCAGCAGTTTATGGGCTAGTCGGAACCAAGAGACCCAGTACTTC. It yields the protein CASSLWASRNQETQYF.

This chain's CDR3 is CASSLAGGLSDTQYF. As DNA, the CDR3 is TGTGCCAGCAGCTTAGCGGGAGGGCTTTCAGATACGCAGTATTTT. This rearrangement joins TRBV7-2 to TRBJ2-3; 7 bases are shared with TRBD2. V lost 0 bases and J lost 4; bases outside the gene matches: 4. Germline CDR1 reads SGHTA; CDR2 reads FQGNSA. The CDR3 length is 15 residues.

The V call is TRBV9, the J call TRBJ2-1, with unresolved D. This CDR3 has 14 amino acids. Trimming pared 0 bases from V and 10 bases from J, leaving 14 bases between. Germline V gene lookup returns CDR1 SGDLS and CDR2 YYNGEE. The CDR3 loop is CASSVANAVGEQFF. The CDR3 DNA sequence: TGTGCCAGCAGCGTAGCCAACGCTGTTGGCGAGCAGTTCTTC.

This chain uses TRBV9 with TRBJ1-1; D perhaps matches TRBD1 (5 bases). Trimming left V 2 bases short and J 4 bases short, with 24 bases between. The germline CDR1 and CDR2 sequences are SGDLS and YYNGEE. The CDR3 is 18 residues long. The CDR3 is CASSVSGSLSALGTEAFF. CDR3 in DNA: TGTGCCAGCAGCGTCTCAGGGTCGCTGTCCGCTTTGGGCACTGAAGCTTTCTTT.

The chain combines TRBV6-1 with TRBJ1-4; TRBD1 agrees at 8 bases. The V gene end was trimmed by 6 bases and the J gene end by 6 bases; junction bases not matched to a gene: 6. CDR1 is MNHNS and CDR2 is SASEGT in the germline V gene. This CDR3 spans 14 amino acids. CDR3 sequence: CASRKDRAHEKLFF. The CDR3 DNA follows: TGTGCCAGCAGGAAGGACAGGGCCCATGAAAAACTGTTTTTT.

The chain is built from TRBV29-1 and TRBJ2-7, with 9 bases fitting TRBD1. Germline V gene data show CDR1 as SQVTM and CDR2 as ANQGSEA. V shed 1 base, J shed 3 bases, and the junction held 13 bases outside the gene matches. The CDR3 is 17 residues long. The CDR3 here is CSVEGSGVDRGVYEQYF. In nucleotides, the CDR3 is TGCAGCGTTGAAGGCTCTGGGGTGGACAGGGGTGTCTACGAGCAGTACTTC.

A few counts support this clone. The V gene is TRBV20-1, the J gene TRBJ2-3; the D is unclear. Trimming left V 2 bases short and J 6 bases short, with 3 bases between. Germline CDR1 DFQATT, CDR2 SNEGSKA (reference sequence). CDR3 size: 10 residues. The DNA of the CDR3 is TGCAGTGCTAGAAGCGATACGCAGTATTTT. It is translated as CSARSDTQYF.

The chain recombines TRBV6-1 with TRBJ1-1, with D possibly TRBD1 on 6 matching bases. The CDR3 sequence is 12 residues long. Germline lookup yields CDR1 MNHNS and CDR2 SASEGT. CDR3 region: CAINRAFNEAFF. For the CDR3, the DNA is TGTGCGATAAACAGGGCGTTTAATGAAGCTTTCTTT.

The table lists this clone with a few counts. CDR3 protein: CASSSISQGRYGYTF. The CDR3 DNA follows: TGTGCCAGCAGCTCTATTTCCCAGGGGCGCTATGGCTACACCTTC. This chain connects TRBV6-5 to TRBJ1-2, with a tentative D call TRBD1 (6 bases). With 6 bases removed from V and 4 bases from J, the gap between germline ends came to 18 bases. Germline loops: CDR1 MNHEY, CDR2 SVGAGI. This CDR3 is built from 15 residues.

This chain links TRBV9 with TRBJ2-2, with 9 bases fitting TRBD1. The J segment lost 3 bases and the V segment lost 3 bases, leaving 6 bases of the junction unmatched. Germline V CDR1 and CDR2: SGDLS, YYNGEE. This CDR3 contains 16 residues. The CDR3 region is CASSAPGTGYTGELFF. For the CDR3, the DNA is TGTGCCAGCAGCGCCCCAGGGACAGGGTACACCGGGGAGCTGTTTTTT. Full variable domain (outside the CDR3, taken from reference TRBV9 and TRBJ2-2): DSGVTQTPKHLITATGQRVTLRCSPRSGDLSVYWYQQSLDQGLQFLIQYYNGEERAKGNILERFSAQQFPDLHSELNLSSLELGDSALYFCASSAPGTGYTGELFFGEGSRLTVL.

The genes are TRBV6-5 and TRBJ2-2; D might be TRBD2 (5 bases). The V end was cut by 6 bases, the J end by 6 bases, with 11 bases between. The CDR3 runs 13 residues. Germline CDR1 MNHEY, CDR2 SVGAGI. CDR3 in amino acids: CASSPQEAGELFF. CDR3 coding DNA: TGTGCCAGCAGCCCCCAGGAGGCCGGGGAGCTGTTTTTT.

The sample holds one count of this clone. The chain combines TRBV6-6 with TRBJ1-6; 7 bases fit TRBD1. This CDR3 contains 14 residues. J was trimmed by 10 bases and V by 3 bases; bases with no gene match: 6. Per germline, CDR1 MNHNY and CDR2 SVGAGI (reference sequence). CDR3 in amino acids: CASSYGDSRSPLHF. The CDR3 nucleotides read TGTGCCAGCAGTTATGGGGACAGTCGATCACCCCTCCACTTT.

The chain joins TRBV28 to TRBJ1-2; a possible D gene is TRBD1 (5 bases). The germline gives CDR1 MDHEN, CDR2 SYDVKM. The CDR3 consists of 19 residues. V was trimmed by 5 bases and J by 6 bases, leaving 31 bases between them. DNA of the CDR3: TGTGCCAGCAGTCCCAATAGCCAATCGGGATGGGCCGGAGGGGATGGCTACACCTTC. Protein sequence: CASSPNSQSGWAGGDGYTF.

In this sample, this clone turned up once. The chain links TRBV19 to TRBJ2-2; 7 nucleotides align to TRBD2. The junction had 9 bases not matched to a gene; V was cut back by 5 bases and J by 3 bases. Per germline, CDR1 LNHDA and CDR2 SQIVND (reference sequence). This CDR3 spans 16 amino acids. In nucleotides, the CDR3 is TGTGCCAGTAGTGCAGACCTAGCGGACGACACCGGGGAGCTGTTTTTT. Protein: CASSADLADDTGELFF.

V and J are TRBV6-1 and TRBJ2-1; D gene ambiguous. Trimming stripped 0 bases from V and 9 bases from J, with 12 bases between. CDR3 length: 14 amino acids. Looked up from germline, CDR1 is MNHNS and CDR2 is SASEGT. The CDR3 DNA is TGTGCCAGCAGTGAAGCGAGGCAGATAGGTGAGCAGTTCTTC. Translating gives CASSEARQIGEQFF.

The V gene is TRBV5-4, the J gene TRBJ2-7, with D unresolved. Trimming took 4 bases from V and 2 from J, leaving 7 bases between them. Germline assignment: CDR1 SGHNT and CDR2 YYREEE (reference sequence). The CDR3 sequence is 12 residues long. CDR3 sequence (DNA): TGTGCCAGCAGCACTGGTACCTACGAGCAGTACTTC. Translation gives CASSTGTYEQYF.